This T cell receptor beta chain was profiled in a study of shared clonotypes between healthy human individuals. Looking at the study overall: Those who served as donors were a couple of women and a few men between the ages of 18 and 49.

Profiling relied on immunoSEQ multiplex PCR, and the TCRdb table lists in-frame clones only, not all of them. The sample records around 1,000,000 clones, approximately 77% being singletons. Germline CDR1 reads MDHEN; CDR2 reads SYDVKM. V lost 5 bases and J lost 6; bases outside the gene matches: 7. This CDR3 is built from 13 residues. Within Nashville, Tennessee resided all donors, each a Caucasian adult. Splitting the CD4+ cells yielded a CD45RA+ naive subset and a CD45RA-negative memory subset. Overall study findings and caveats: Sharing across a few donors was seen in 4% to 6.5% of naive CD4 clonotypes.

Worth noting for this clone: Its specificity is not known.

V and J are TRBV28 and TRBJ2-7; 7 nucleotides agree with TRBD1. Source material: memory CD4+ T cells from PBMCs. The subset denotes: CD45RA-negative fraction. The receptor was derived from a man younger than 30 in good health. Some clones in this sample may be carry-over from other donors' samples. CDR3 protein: CASSPGQTLEQYF. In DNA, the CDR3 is TGTGCCAGCAGTCCGGGACAGACTCTCGAGCAGTACTTC.